This entry describes one T cell receptor beta chain. The antigen is not known. This specimen belongs to a study of vaccination effects on CD4 cells after COVID-19. Across the study: A few million PBMC per well were cultured with 10 IU/ml IL-2 and about 10 ug/ml peptides.

Sequencing used immunoSEQ multiplex PCR; TCRdb keeps in-frame clones, though not all of them. The table has about 74,000 clones, 77% seen once. This CDR3 is built from 13 residues. From germline, CDR1 is SGHVS and CDR2 FNYEAQ. Unmatched junction bases numbered 6, after V lost 5 bases and J lost 5 bases. Subsequent to ten to eleven days of culture, CD4+ T cells were isolated. Nobody among the vaccine recipients had prior SARS-CoV-2 infection (nucleocapsid antibodies were negative). Each culture had half its medium swapped for IL-2 medium on days 3 and 7. The source material was CD4+ T cells from PBMCs cultured without peptide, sampled before COVID-19 vaccination. This TCR came from a human donor who received a COVID-19 vaccine. The chain combines TRBV7-6 with TRBJ2-7, with 7 bases lining up with TRBD1. The CDR3 region is CASSPKQGNEQYV. The CDR3 DNA follows: TGTGCCAGCAGCCCGAAACAGGGGAACGAGCAGTACGTC.